This paragraph covers one T cell receptor beta chain sequence. Its specificity is unknown. This specimen comes from a study of glioma-infiltrating T cells after dendritic cell vaccination. Study context: Glioblastoma patients came from Phase I and II dendritic cell vaccination trials. Autologous tumor lysate was loaded overnight onto monocyte-derived dendritic cells grown less than 8 days with IL-4 and GM-CSF. Points from the study as a whole: The cohort had few patients with full blood and tumor sets.

Germline V gives CDR1 SGHRS, CDR2 YFSETQ. The length of the CDR3 is 14 residues. Trimming removed 5 bases at V and 7 bases at J, with 19 bases between. The immunoSEQ assay amplified TCRB CDR3 from up to roughly 2 ug DNA. Data came from immunoSEQ multiplex PCR; TCRdb stores just in-frame clones and leaves some out. The sample gives 95,000 to 110,000 clones, 81% of which show up once; less than 15% is in the top ten. This chain uses TRBV5-1 with TRBJ2-7; maybe TRBD1 (6 bases). The sequenced sample was blood, obtained before dendritic cell vaccination. The sequence was collected from a human donor with glioblastoma. The CDR3 nucleotides read TGCGCCAGCAGGAACTCACAGGGACCAGGTGAGCAGTACTTC. This gives the protein CASRNSQGPGEQYF. The complete variable domain, with remaining parts taken from reference TRBV5-1 and TRBJ2-7, reads KAGVTQTPRYLIKTRGQQVTLSCSPISGHRSVSWYQQTPGQGLQFLFEYFSETQRNKGNFPGRFSGRQFSNSRSEMNVSTLELGDSALYLCASRNSQGPGEQYFGPGTRLTVT.